This T cell receptor beta chain was captured by sequencing in a study of OX40 agonist ivuxolimab in advanced cancers. Study as a whole: Ivuxolimab, an agonist antibody against OX40 (CD134), was given to patients. Patients received ivuxolimab, an intravenous treatment, every 2 weeks at 0.01 to 10 mg/kg. Study-wide findings and caveats: The study did not work out the antigen specificity of the expanded peripheral T cells. Circulating CD4+ and CD8+ T cells showed clonal expansion by week 6 at 0.1 to 3.0 mg/kg.

Concerning this clone: The target antigen is unknown.

The V end was cut by 3 bases, the J end by 1 base, with 6 bases between. Germline V lookup: CDR1 SQVTM, CDR2 ANQGSEA. This CDR3 region has 12 residues. Repertoires were generated with immunoSEQ multiplex PCR, while TCRdb's copy carries only in-frame clones and drops some. The sample yields approximately 50,000 clones, around 85% seen once. Sequences were derived from CD4+ or CD8+ T cells sorted from blood, sampled in a trial of the OX40 agonist ivuxolimab. The TCR originated in an adult with an advanced solid tumor such as melanoma, head and neck, liver or kidney cancer. V is TRBV29-1 and J is TRBJ2-5; D is uncertain. The CDR3, as DNA: TGCAGCGTTGATAGGTCCCAAGAGACCCAGTACTTC. It is translated as CSVDRSQETQYF.